The sequence of this TCR beta chain was determined in a study of blood T cells in healthy people across ages. With a J-beta primer mix and a sample-barcoded 5' primer, a second PCR ran about 7 to 11 cycles. TCRdb re-called the 5' RACE reads through MiXCR, storing one row per CDR3 protein. The top ten hold around 14% of the sample, which has around 1.1 million distinct CDR3 sequences, more than 30% seen once. Germline-derived CDR1 and CDR2 are MNHEY and SVGEGT. The CDR3 has 17 residues. V gave up 2 bases and J gave up 1 base, with 15 bases separating them. Sequenced: blood. The chain is built from TRBV6-2 or TRBV6-3 and TRBJ2-1, with D uncertain. This TCR was recovered from a man aged 18 to 29 in good health. CDR3 bases: TGTGCCAGCAGTTACCTTGGAGAAGCCCTGTCCTACAATGAGCAGTTCTTC. Translating it yields CASSYLGEALSYNEQFF.